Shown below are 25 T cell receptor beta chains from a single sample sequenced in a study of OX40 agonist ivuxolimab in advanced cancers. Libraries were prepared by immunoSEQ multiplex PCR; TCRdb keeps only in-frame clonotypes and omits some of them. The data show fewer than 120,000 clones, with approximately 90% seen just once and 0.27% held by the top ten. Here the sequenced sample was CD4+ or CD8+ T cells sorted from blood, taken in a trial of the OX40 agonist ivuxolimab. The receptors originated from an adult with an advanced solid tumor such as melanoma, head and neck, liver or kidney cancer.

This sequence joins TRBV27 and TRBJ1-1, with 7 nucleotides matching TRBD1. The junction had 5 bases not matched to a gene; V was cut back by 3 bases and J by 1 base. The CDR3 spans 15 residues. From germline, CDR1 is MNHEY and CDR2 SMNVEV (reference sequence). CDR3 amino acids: CASSLDRPGNTEAFF. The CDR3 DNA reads TGTGCCAGCAGTTTGGACAGGCCCGGGAACACTGAAGCTTTCTTT.

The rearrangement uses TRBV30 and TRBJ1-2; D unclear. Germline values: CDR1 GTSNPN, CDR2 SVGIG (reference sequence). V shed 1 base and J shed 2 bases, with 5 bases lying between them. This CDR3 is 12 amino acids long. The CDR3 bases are TGTGCCTGGAGTGGGCGGAACTATGGCTACACCTTC. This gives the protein CAWSGRNYGYTF.

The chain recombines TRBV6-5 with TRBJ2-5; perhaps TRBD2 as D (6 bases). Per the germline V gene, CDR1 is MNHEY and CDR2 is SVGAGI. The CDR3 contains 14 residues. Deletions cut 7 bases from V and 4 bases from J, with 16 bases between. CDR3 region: CASTPGGEGETQYF. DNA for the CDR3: TGTGCCAGCACCCCAGGAGGGGAAGGAGAGACCCAGTACTTC.

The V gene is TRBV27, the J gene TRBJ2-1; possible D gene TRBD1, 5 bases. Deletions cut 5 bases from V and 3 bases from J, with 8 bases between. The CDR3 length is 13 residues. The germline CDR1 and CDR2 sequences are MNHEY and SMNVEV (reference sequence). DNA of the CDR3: TGTGCCAGCAGTGTAGGGGTCTACAATGAGCAGTTCTTC. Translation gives CASSVGVYNEQFF.

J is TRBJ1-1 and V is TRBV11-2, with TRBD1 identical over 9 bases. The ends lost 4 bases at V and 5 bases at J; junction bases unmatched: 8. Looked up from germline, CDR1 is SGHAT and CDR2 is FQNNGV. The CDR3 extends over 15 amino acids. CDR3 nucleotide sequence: TGTGCCAGCAGCTCCCGACAGGGGGACGCGACTGAAGCTTTCTTT. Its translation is CASSSRQGDATEAFF.

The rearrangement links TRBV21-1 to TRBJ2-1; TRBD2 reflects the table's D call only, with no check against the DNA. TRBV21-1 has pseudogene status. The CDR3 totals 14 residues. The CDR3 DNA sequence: TGTGCCAGCAGCTCGCGAGGGTCCTACAATGAGCAGTTCTTC. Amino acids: CASSSRGSYNEQFF.

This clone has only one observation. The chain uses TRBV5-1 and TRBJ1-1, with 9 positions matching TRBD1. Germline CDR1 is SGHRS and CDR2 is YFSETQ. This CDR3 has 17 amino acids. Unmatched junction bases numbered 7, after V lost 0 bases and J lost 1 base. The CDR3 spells CASSLGGTGLTNTEAFF. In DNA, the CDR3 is TGCGCCAGCAGCTTGGGTGGGACAGGGCTTACGAACACTGAAGCTTTCTTT.

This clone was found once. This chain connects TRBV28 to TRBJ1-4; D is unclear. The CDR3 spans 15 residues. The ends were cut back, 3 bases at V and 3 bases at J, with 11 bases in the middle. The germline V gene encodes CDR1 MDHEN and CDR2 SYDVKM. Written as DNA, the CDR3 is TGTGCCAGCAGTTTTCCTGGGTCAGCTAATGAAAAACTGTTTTTT. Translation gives CASSFPGSANEKLFF.

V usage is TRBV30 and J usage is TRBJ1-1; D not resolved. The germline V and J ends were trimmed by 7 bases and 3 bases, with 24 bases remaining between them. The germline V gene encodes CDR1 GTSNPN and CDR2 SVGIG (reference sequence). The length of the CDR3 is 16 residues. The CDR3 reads CAFQTGISPTDTEAFF. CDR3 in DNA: TGTGCCTTTCAAACCGGGATCTCCCCCACCGACACTGAAGCTTTCTTT. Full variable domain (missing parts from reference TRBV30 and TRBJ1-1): SQTIHQWPATLVQPVGSPLSLECTVEGTSNPNLYWYRQAAGRGLQLLFYSVGIGQISSEVPQNLSASRPQDRQFILSSKKLLLSDSGFYLCAFQTGISPTDTEAFFGQGTRLTVV.

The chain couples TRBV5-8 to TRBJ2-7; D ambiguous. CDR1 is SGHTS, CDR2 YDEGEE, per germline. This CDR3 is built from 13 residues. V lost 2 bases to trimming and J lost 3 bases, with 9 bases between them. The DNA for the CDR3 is TGTGCCAGCAGCTTTTTATACAGCTACGAGCAGTACTTC. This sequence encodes CASSFLYSYEQYF.

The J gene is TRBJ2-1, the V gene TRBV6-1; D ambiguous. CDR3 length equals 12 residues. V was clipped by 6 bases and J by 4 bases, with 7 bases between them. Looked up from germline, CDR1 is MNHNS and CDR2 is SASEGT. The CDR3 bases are TGTGCCAGCAGCGTTATTTACAATGAGCAGTTCTTC. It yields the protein CASSVIYNEQFF.

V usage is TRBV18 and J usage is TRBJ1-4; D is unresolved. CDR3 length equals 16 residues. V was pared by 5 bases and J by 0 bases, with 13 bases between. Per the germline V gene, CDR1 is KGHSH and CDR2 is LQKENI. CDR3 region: CASSSSSPATNEKLFF. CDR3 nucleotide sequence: TGTGCCAGCTCAAGCTCCAGTCCAGCAACTAATGAAAAACTGTTTTTT.

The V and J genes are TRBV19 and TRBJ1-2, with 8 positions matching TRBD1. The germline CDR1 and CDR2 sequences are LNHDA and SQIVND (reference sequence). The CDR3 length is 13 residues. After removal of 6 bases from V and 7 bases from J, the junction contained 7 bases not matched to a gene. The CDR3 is CASRMDRALGYTF. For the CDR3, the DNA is TGTGCCAGTAGGATGGACAGGGCCCTTGGCTACACCTTC.

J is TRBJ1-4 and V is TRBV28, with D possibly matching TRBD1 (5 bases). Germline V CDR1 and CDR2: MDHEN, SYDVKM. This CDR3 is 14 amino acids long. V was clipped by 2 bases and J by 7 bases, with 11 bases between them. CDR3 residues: CASSLGGYGEKLFF. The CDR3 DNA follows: TGTGCCAGCAGTTTAGGGGGATATGGTGAAAAACTGTTTTTT.

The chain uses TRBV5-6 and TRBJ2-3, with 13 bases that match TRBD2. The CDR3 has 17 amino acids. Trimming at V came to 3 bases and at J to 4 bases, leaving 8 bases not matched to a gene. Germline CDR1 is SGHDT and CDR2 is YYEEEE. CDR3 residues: CASSSTSGGASADTQYF. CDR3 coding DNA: TGTGCCAGCAGCTCTACTAGCGGGGGGGCCAGCGCAGATACGCAGTATTTT.

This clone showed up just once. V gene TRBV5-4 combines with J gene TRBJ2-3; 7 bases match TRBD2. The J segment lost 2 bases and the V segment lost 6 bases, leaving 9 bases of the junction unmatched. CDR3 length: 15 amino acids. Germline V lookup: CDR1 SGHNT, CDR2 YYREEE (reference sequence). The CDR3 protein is CASTIGLGNTDTQYF. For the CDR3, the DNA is TGTGCCAGCACCATCGGACTAGGGAACACAGATACGCAGTATTTT.

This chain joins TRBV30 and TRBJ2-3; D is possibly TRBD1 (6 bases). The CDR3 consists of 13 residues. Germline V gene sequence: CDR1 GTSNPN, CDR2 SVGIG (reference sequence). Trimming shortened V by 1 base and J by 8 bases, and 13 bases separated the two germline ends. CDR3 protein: CAWSGGRTGTQYF. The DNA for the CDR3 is TGTGCCTGGAGTGGGGGGCGAACGGGTACGCAGTATTTT.

This chain's CDR3 is CATMTNEQFF. The CDR3 DNA follows: TGTGCCACCATGACAAATGAGCAGTTCTTC. The rearrangement joins TRBV28 to TRBJ2-1; no firm D call. The CDR3 totals 10 residues. V lost 10 bases and J lost 7, with 8 bases in between. Looked up from germline, CDR1 is MDHEN and CDR2 is SYDVKM.

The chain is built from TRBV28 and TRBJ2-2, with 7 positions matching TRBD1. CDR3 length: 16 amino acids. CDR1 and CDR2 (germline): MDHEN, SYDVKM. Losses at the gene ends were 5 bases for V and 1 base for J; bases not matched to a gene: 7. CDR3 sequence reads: CASSQRNRGNTGELFF. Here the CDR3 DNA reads TGTGCCAGCAGTCAGCGAAACAGGGGGAACACCGGGGAGCTGTTTTTT.

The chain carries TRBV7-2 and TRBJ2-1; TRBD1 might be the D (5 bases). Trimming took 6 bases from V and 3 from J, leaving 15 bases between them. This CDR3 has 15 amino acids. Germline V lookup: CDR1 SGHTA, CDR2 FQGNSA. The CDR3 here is CASSPRESVYNEQFF. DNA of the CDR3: TGTGCCAGCAGTCCCAGGGAATCTGTCTACAATGAGCAGTTCTTC.

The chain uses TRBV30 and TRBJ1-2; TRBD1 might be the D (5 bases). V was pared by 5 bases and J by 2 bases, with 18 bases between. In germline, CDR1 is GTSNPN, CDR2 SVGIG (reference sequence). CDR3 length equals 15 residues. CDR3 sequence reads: CAWRKRGVMNYGYTF. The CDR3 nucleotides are TGTGCCTGGCGAAAGCGAGGGGTTATGAACTATGGCTACACCTTC.

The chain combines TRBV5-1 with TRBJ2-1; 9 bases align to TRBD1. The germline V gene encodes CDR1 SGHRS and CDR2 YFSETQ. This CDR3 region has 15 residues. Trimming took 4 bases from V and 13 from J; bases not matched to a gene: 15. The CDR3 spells CASSRGTGSSRRQFF. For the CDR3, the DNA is TGCGCCAGCAGCCGTGGGACAGGGTCGTCAAGGAGACAGTTCTTC.

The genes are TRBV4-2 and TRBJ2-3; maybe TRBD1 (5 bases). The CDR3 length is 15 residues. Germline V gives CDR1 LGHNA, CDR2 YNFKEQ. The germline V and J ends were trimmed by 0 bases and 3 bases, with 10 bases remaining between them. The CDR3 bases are TGTGCCAGCAGCCAAGATTTTAGGGGAACAGATACGCAGTATTTT. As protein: CASSQDFRGTDTQYF.

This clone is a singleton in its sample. The CDR3 protein is CASSFPLAGSSYEQYF. The CDR3 DNA follows: TGCGCCAGCAGCTTCCCGCTAGCGGGGAGCTCCTACGAGCAGTACTTC. This rearrangement joins TRBV5-1 to TRBJ2-7, with TRBD2 identical over 9 bases. The CDR3 contains 16 residues. Germline CDR1 and CDR2: SGHRS and YFSETQ. Germline trimming cut 2 bases from V and 0 bases from J; bases unmatched to any gene: 6.

The CDR3 region is CAWAQDRGVGEQFF. In nucleotides, the CDR3 is TGTGCCTGGGCCCAAGACAGGGGGGTAGGGGAGCAGTTCTTC. This sequence joins TRBV30 and TRBJ2-1; the match to TRBD1 covers 9 bases. Per germline, CDR1 GTSNPN and CDR2 SVGIG (reference sequence). The CDR3 contains 14 residues. Trimming at V came to 5 bases and at J to 10 bases, leaving 12 bases not matched to a gene. Together with reference TRBV30 and TRBJ2-1, the CDR3 gives the full variable domain: SQTIHQWPATLVQPVGSPLSLECTVEGTSNPNLYWYRQAAGRGLQLLFYSVGIGQISSEVPQNLSASRPQDRQFILSSKKLLLSDSGFYLCAWAQDRGVGEQFFGPGTRLTVL.